The 15 T cell receptor beta chains in this list originate from one sample, sequenced in a study of cytomegalovirus exposure and HLA in healthy donors. Primers included in the PCR were 60 Vbeta and 13 Jbeta primers. Clones were sequenced by immunoSEQ multiplex PCR, and TCRdb holds only the in-frame ones, with some missing. The data hold 100,000 to 150,000 clones, with roughly 80% observed a single time. Sequenced material: PBMCs. These TCRs come from a middle-aged woman in good health and CMV-seronegative.

In this sample, this clone turned up a few times. This chain joins TRBV19 and TRBJ1-5; 7 positions match TRBD1. Germline V gene lookup returns CDR1 LNHDA and CDR2 SQIVND (reference sequence). The CDR3 contains 17 residues. The V segment lost 4 bases and the J segment 4 bases; nucleotides outside the gene matches: 13. The CDR3 bases are TGTGCCAGTAGTAACATAGACGGGACAGCTCTTAATCAGCCCCAGCATTTT. Residues: CASSNIDGTALNQPQHF. Based on the CDR3 plus reference TRBV19 and TRBJ1-5, the full variable domain is DGGITQSPKYLFRKEGQNVTLSCEQNLNHDAMYWYRQDPGQGLRLIYYSQIVNDFQKGDIAEGYSVSREKKESFPLTVTSAQKNPTAFYLCASSNIDGTALNQPQHFGDGTRLSIL.

This sequence joins TRBV7-6 and TRBJ1-5, with 8 nucleotides matching TRBD1. The CDR3 loop spans 20 amino acids. Germline V gene sequence: CDR1 SGHVS, CDR2 FNYEAQ. Trimming took 2 bases from V and 0 from J; bases not matched to a gene: 15. In DNA form, the CDR3 reads TGTGCCAGCAGCTTACCCGGGGAACGACAGGGGATATATAGCAATCAGCCCCAGCATTTT. It yields the protein CASSLPGERQGIYSNQPQHF.

The chain couples TRBV6-1 to TRBJ2-4, with 11 bases aligning to TRBD1. This CDR3 has 16 residues. Losses at the gene ends were 8 bases for V and 7 bases for J; bases not matched to a gene: 13. CDR1 and CDR2 (germline): MNHNS, SASEGT. In nucleotides, the CDR3 is TGTGCCAGCGGTGCGGCGTGGGACAGGGGGGCGAACATTCAGTACTTC. Translating it yields CASGAAWDRGANIQYF.

The chain joins TRBV4-3 to TRBJ2-1; 7 bases agree with TRBD1. From germline, CDR1 is LGHNA and CDR2 YSLEER. The CDR3 is 14 residues long. Trimming took 4 bases from V and 6 from J; bases not matched to a gene: 6. The CDR3 sequence: CASSRATGVNEQFF. The CDR3 nucleotides read TGCGCCAGCAGCCGCGCCACAGGGGTCAATGAGCAGTTCTTC.

V gene TRBV18 combines with J gene TRBJ2-5; a weak D match, TRBD1 (5 bases). In germline, CDR1 is KGHSH, CDR2 LQKENI. Trimming pared 6 bases from V and 5 bases from J, leaving 16 bases between. CDR3 size: 14 residues. CDR3: CASSPAAPGETQYF. Here the CDR3 DNA reads TGTGCCAGCTCTCCGGCGGCTCCAGGGGAGACCCAGTACTTC.

The J gene is TRBJ2-7, the V gene TRBV2; TRBD1 matches 9 bases. This CDR3 contains 15 residues. Germline trimming cut 3 bases from V and 5 bases from J; bases unmatched to any gene: 8. The V gene's germline CDR1 is SNHLY and CDR2 FYNNEI. The CDR3 region is CASSERDRVTDEQYF. CDR3 in DNA: TGTGCCAGCAGTGAGCGGGACAGGGTCACCGACGAGCAGTACTTC.

The chain employs TRBV5-4 and TRBJ2-7, with 11 bases lining up with TRBD1. CDR1 is SGHNT and CDR2 is YYREEE in the germline V gene (reference sequence). J was trimmed by 1 base and V by 2 bases; bases with no gene match: 2. The CDR3 is 15 amino acids. CDR3 nucleotide sequence: TGTGCCAGCAGCTTTGGGACAGGGGGATCCTACGAGCAGTACTTC. It encodes CASSFGTGGSYEQYF.

This rearrangement joins TRBV19 to TRBJ2-7, with a tentative D call TRBD1 (5 bases). Trimming removed 8 bases from V and 3 bases from J, with 20 bases in between. The germline V gene has CDR1 LNHDA and CDR2 SQIVND (reference sequence). The CDR3 is 15 amino acids. The CDR3 DNA reads TGTGCCAGTTCCCGCCGGACAACCTGGCACTACGAGCAGTACTTC. Amino acid sequence: CASSRRTTWHYEQYF.

The rearrangement uses TRBV9 and TRBJ2-7; 10 bases line up with TRBD2. Germline CDR1 SGDLS, CDR2 YYNGEE. The CDR3 spans 15 residues. Unmatched junction bases numbered 6, after V lost 1 base and J lost 5 bases. This chain's CDR3 is CASSVRSGGADEQYF. CDR3 DNA sequence: TGTGCCAGCAGCGTAAGAAGCGGGGGGGCCGACGAGCAGTACTTC.

The rearrangement links TRBV9 to TRBJ2-7; possible D gene TRBD2, 6 bases. Trimming removed 7 bases from V and 7 bases from J, with 12 bases in between. CDR1 is SGDLS and CDR2 is YYNGEE in the germline V gene. CDR3 size: 11 residues. CDR3 in amino acids: CASRGNGEQYF. CDR3 nucleotide sequence: TGTGCCAGCCGGGGGAATGGGGAGCAGTACTTC.

V is TRBV9 and J is TRBJ1-1; 8 nucleotides agree with TRBD1. CDR1 is SGDLS and CDR2 is YYNGEE in the germline V gene. V was pared by 3 bases and J by 0 bases, with 4 bases of the junction left unmatched. The CDR3 sequence is 15 residues long. CDR3 bases: TGTGCCAGCAGCGCCAGACAGGGGATGAACACTGAAGCTTTCTTT. Its protein is CASSARQGMNTEAFF.

This clone occurred once. V usage is TRBV7-8 and J usage is TRBJ2-7; TRBD1 aligns across 10 bases. The V gene end was trimmed by 1 base and the J gene end by 2 bases; junction bases not matched to a gene: 5. CDR3 size: 16 residues. The germline gives CDR1 SGHVS, CDR2 FQNEAQ. The DNA for the CDR3 is TGTGCCAGCAGCTTAGGGCCGGGACAGGGGACCTACGAGCAGTACTTC. It yields the protein CASSLGPGQGTYEQYF.

The count of this clone is one. The chain joins TRBV6-5 to TRBJ1-5; 11 bases are a match to TRBD1. V dropped 6 bases and J dropped 4; count of bases not matched to a gene: 2. The CDR3 is 14 amino acids. Germline CDR1 is MNHEY and CDR2 is SVGAGI. As DNA, the CDR3 is TGTGCCAGCAGAGGGACAGGGGGTAATCAGCCCCAGCATTTT. Its translation is CASRGTGGNQPQHF.

Comments on this clone: Since a far larger clone is one base different, this is likely a read error. Other nucleotide sequences from this sample produce the same CDR3. The chain combines TRBV4-1 with TRBJ1-6; 9 bases fit TRBD1. The CDR3 loop spans 15 amino acids. Losses at the gene ends were 4 bases for V and 3 bases for J; bases not matched to a gene: 1. Germline V gene lookup returns CDR1 MGHRA and CDR2 YSYEKL. The CDR3 bases are TGCGCCAGCAGCCCGGGACAGGGCTATAATTCACCCCTCCACTTT. The encoded protein is CASSPGQGYNSPLHF.

This chain uses TRBV7-2 with TRBJ1-2; D is possibly TRBD1 (5 bases). The germline V gene encodes CDR1 SGHTA and CDR2 FQGNSA. V was shortened by 0 bases and J by 4 bases, with 18 bases between the two germline ends. The CDR3 sequence is 17 residues long. CDR3 residues: CASSLALGGGRPYGYTF. CDR3 in DNA: TGTGCCAGCAGCTTAGCTTTAGGCGGGGGGAGGCCCTATGGCTACACCTTC.